Listed below are T cell receptor beta chains from one sample, sequenced in a study of blood T cell repertoires in COVID-19. Using immunoSEQ multiplex PCR, the repertoire was profiled, and TCRdb retains in-frame clones only, with some absent. The table lists approximately 210,000 clones, roughly nine tenths of them singletons, with about 0.72% in the top ten. Sequencing input: peripheral blood. Receptors were obtained from an older woman with acute or convalescent COVID-19. CDR3s include the opening cysteine and the closing phenylalanine or tryptophan. The D gene is left open where the match is weak. Not all rows give a size; the values are once, few, many and, for expanded clones, a class.

abundance: once; j_gene: TRBJ1-2; v_gene: TRBV5-1; d_gene: -; CDR3nt: TGCGCCAGCAGCTACTCAGGGGATAACTATGGCTACACCTTC; CDR3aa: CASSYSGDNYGYTF
abundance: once; j_gene: TRBJ1-2; v_gene: TRBV7-9; d_gene: TRBD1; CDR3nt: TGTGCCAGCAGCTTAGCGATCGGGACAGGGGTTAACTATGGCTACACCTTC; CDR3aa: CASSLAIGTGVNYGYTF
abundance: -; j_gene: TRBJ2-7; v_gene: TRBV28; d_gene: TRBD1; CDR3nt: TGTGCCAGCAGTCTCCGGGACAGGGGCCACGAGCAGTACTTC; CDR3aa: CASSLRDRGHEQYF
abundance: -; j_gene: TRBJ2-7; v_gene: TRBV5-1; d_gene: TRBD1; CDR3nt: TGCGCCAGCAGCTTGTCGGGACAGGTGACCAGGTACGAGCAGTACTTC; CDR3aa: CASSLSGQVTRYEQYF
abundance: -; j_gene: TRBJ1-5; v_gene: TRBV19; d_gene: TRBD1; CDR3nt: TGTGCCAGTAGTCCAGACGGGACAGATTATCGGCCCCAGCATTTT; CDR3aa: CASSPDGTDYRPQHF
abundance: -; j_gene: TRBJ1-2; v_gene: TRBV5-1; d_gene: -; CDR3nt: TGCGCCAGCAGCTTGGCCCTGGGCGTCGGAGGCTACACCTTC; CDR3aa: CASSLALGVGGYTF
abundance: -; j_gene: TRBJ2-3; v_gene: TRBV5-1; d_gene: TRBD2; CDR3nt: TGCGCCAGCAGCCGCGGGACTAGCGGATTAGATACGCAGTATTTT; CDR3aa: CASSRGTSGLDTQYF
abundance: once; j_gene: TRBJ2-1; v_gene: TRBV5-1; d_gene: TRBD2; CDR3nt: TGCGCCAGCAGCTTGACTAGCGGGAGTTTCTACAATGAGCAGTTCTTC; CDR3aa: CASSLTSGSFYNEQFF
abundance: -; j_gene: TRBJ2-7; v_gene: TRBV28; d_gene: -; CDR3nt: TGTGCCAGCAGTTTATCGGCTAGCTTCTACGAGCAGTACTTC; CDR3aa: CASSLSASFYEQYF
abundance: -; j_gene: TRBJ1-1; v_gene: TRBV6-5; d_gene: -; CDR3nt: TGTGCCACCCGGGTACCTGGCAGCATGAACACTGAAGCTTTCTTT; CDR3aa: CATRVPGSMNTEAFF
abundance: -; j_gene: TRBJ2-7; v_gene: TRBV11-3; d_gene: -; CDR3nt: TGTGCCAGCAGCTTAGATCCGGTGGACGAGCAGTACTTC; CDR3aa: CASSLDPVDEQYF
abundance: -; j_gene: TRBJ2-7; v_gene: TRBV27; d_gene: TRBD2; CDR3nt: TGTGCCAGCAGTAGGGGGACTAGCGTAGCCTACGAGCAGTACTTC; CDR3aa: CASSRGTSVAYEQYF
abundance: -; j_gene: TRBJ2-6; v_gene: TRBV18; d_gene: TRBD1; CDR3nt: TGTGCCAGCTCACCACTAGGACAGGGGGCTGGGGCCAACGTCCTGACTTTC; CDR3aa: CASSPLGQGAGANVLTF
abundance: -; j_gene: TRBJ2-2; v_gene: TRBV7-6; d_gene: TRBD2; CDR3nt: TGTGCCAGCAGCTTAGTGGGACTAGGCCCGAACACCGGGGAGCTGTTTTTT; CDR3aa: CASSLVGLGPNTGELFF